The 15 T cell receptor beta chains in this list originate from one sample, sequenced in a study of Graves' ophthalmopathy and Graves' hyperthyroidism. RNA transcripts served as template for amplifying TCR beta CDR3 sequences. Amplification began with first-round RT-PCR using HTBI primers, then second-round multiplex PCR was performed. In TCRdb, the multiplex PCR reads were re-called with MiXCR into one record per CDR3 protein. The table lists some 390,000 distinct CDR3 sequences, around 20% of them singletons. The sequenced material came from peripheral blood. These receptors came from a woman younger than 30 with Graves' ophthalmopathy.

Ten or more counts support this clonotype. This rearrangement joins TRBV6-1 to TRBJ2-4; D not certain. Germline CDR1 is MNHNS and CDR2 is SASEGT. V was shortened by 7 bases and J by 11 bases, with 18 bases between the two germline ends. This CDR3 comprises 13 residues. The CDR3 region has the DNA TGTGCCAGCAAGTTCCCAGGCGCAATGGTTCAGTACTTC. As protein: CASKFPGAMVQYF.

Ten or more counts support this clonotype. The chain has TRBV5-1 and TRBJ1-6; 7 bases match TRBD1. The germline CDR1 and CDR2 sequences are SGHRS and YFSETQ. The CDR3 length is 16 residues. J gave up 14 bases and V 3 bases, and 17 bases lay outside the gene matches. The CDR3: CASSSQGQGGSETLHF. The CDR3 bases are TGCGCCAGCAGCTCCCAGGGGCAGGGGGGGTCCGAGACCCTCCACTTT.

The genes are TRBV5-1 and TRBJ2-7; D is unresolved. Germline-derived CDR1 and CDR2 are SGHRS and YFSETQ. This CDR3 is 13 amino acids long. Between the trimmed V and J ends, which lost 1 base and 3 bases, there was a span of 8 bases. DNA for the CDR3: TGCGCCAGCAGCTTGCACAGCCGCTACGAGCAGTACTTC. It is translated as CASSLHSRYEQYF.

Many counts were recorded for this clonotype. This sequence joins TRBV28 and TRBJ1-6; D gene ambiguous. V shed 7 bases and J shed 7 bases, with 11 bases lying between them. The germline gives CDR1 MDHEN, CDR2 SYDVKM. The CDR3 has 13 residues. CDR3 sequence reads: CASTPVKNSPLHF. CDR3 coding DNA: TGTGCCAGCACCCCCGTGAAGAATTCACCCCTCCACTTT.

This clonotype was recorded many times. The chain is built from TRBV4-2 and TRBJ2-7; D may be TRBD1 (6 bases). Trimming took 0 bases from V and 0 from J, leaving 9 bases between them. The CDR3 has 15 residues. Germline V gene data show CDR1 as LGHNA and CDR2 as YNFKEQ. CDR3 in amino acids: CASSQETGPSYEQYF. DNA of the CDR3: TGTGCCAGCAGCCAAGAAACAGGGCCCTCCTACGAGCAGTACTTC.

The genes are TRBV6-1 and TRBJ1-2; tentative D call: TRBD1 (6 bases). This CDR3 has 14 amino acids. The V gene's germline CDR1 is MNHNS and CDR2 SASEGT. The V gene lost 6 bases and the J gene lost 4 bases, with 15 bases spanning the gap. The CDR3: CASRRPGQGYGYTF. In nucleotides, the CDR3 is TGTGCCAGCAGGAGACCGGGACAAGGCTATGGCTACACCTTC.

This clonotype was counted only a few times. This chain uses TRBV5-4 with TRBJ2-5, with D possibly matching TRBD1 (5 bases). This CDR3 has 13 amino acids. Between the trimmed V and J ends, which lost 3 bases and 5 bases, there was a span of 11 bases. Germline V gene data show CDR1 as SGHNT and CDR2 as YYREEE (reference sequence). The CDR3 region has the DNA TGTGCCAGCAGCTCATGGACAAGGGAGACCCAGTACTTC. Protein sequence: CASSSWTRETQYF.

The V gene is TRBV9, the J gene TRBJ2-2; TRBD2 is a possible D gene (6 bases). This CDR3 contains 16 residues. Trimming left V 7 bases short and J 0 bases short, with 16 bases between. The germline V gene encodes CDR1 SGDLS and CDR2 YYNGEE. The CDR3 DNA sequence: TGTGCCAGCGGGAGGTACGGGAGCCCGAACACCGGGGAGCTGTTTTTT. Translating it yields CASGRYGSPNTGELFF.

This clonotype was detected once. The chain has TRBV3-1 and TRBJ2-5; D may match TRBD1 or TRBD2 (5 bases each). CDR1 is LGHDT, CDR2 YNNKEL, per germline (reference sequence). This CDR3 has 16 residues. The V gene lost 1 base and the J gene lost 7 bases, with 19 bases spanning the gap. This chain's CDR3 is CASSQALRWDPGTQYF. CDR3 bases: TGTGCCAGCAGCCAAGCCTTACGTTGGGACCCGGGGACCCAGTACTTC.

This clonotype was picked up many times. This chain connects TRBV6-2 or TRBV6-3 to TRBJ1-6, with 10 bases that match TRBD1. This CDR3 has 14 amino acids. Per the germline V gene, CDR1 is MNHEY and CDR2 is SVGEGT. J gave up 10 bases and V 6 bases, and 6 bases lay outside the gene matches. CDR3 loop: CASSTGTGASPLHF. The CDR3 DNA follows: TGTGCCAGCAGCACCGGGACAGGGGCATCACCCCTCCACTTT.

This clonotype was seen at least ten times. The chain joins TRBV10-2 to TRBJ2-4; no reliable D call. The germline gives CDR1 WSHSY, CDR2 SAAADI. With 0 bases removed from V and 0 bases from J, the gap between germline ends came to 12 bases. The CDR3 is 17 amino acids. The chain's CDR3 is CASSESMVLLAKNIQYF. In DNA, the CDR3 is TGCGCCAGCAGTGAGTCGATGGTCTTGCTAGCCAAAAACATTCAGTACTTC.

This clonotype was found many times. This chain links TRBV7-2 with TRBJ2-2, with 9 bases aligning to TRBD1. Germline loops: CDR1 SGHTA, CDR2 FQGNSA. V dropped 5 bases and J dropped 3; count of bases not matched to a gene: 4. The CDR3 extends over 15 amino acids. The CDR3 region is CASSLTGGHTGELFF. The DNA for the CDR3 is TGTGCCAGCAGCCTTACAGGGGGCCACACCGGGGAGCTGTTTTTT. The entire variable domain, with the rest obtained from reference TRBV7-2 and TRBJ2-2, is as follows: GAGVSQSPSNKVTEKGKDVELRCDPISGHTALYWYRQSLGQGLEFLIYFQGNSAPDKSGLPSDRFSAERTGGSVSTLTIQRTQQEDSAVYLCASSLTGGHTGELFFGEGSRLTVL.

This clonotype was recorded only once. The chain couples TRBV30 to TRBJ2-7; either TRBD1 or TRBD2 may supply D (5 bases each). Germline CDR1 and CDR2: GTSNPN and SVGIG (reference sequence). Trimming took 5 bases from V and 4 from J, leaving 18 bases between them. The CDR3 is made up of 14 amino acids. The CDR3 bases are TGTGCCTGGGAGGGGATGTCCCGAGCTTACGAGCAGTACTTC. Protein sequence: CAWEGMSRAYEQYF.

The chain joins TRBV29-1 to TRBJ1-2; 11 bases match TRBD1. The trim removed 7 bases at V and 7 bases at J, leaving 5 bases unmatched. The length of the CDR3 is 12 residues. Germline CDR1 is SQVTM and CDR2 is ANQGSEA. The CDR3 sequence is CSGGQGDFGYTF. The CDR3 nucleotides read TGCAGCGGGGGACAGGGGGATTTTGGCTACACCTTC.

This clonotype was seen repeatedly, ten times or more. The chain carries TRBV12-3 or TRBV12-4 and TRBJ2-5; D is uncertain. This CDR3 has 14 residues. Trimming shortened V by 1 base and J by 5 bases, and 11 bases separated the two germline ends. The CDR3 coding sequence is TGTGCCAGCAGTTTAGATCCACGCGGTGAGACCCAGTACTTC. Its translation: CASSLDPRGETQYF.